A selection of T cell receptor beta chains follows, all from one sample in a study of tumor and adjacent non-tumor tissue in lung cancer. One entry per CDR3 protein, called by TCRdb with MiXCR from the multiplex PCR reads. The sample lists approximately 120,000 distinct CDR3 sequences, more than 70% occurring once. Sequencing used lung tumor tissue. The receptors shown here come from a woman aged 55-75 years with non-small cell lung cancer. Each CDR3 is given with its conserved first and last residue. Each record gives: CDR3 protein, CDR3 DNA, CDR3 length, clone size, J gene, V gene, D gene. D genes are given only for firm matches. Size is omitted from some rows. Given values are once, few, many or a class for expanded clones.

CSARTEANYEQYF,TGCAGTGCTAGGACTGAAGCTAACTATGAACAGTACTTC,13,once,TRBJ2-7,TRBV20-1,.
CASSPPGVGDTQYF,TGTGCCAGCTCACCACCAGGGGTCGGAGATACGCAGTATTTT,14,many,TRBJ2-3,TRBV18,.
CASSLRTSGRARLLRPYNEQFF,TGTGCCAGCAGCCTACGGACTAGCGGGAGGGCGCGTTTATTAAGGCCCTACAATGAGCAGTTCTTC,22,many,TRBJ2-1,TRBV6-5,TRBD2
CSASEREEAFF,TGCAGTGCTAGTGAGAGGGAAGAAGCTTTCTTT,11,many,TRBJ1-1,TRBV20-1,.
CNARDPQSGRADIGYEQYF,TGCAATGCTAGAGATCCGCAAAGCGGGAGGGCCGATATTGGGTACGAGCAGTACTTC,19,.,TRBJ2-7,TRBV20-1,TRBD2
CASRLATSGRHNEQFF,TGTGCCAGCAGACTTGCGACTAGCGGGAGACACAATGAGCAATTCTTC,16,.,TRBJ2-1,TRBV6-2/TRBV6-3,TRBD2
CASSLDPAGNQTQHF,TGTGCCAGCAGCTTAGATCCGGCAGGTAATCAGACCCAGCATTTT,15,.,TRBJ1-5,TRBV11-2,.
CASSVRDSNTGELFF,TGTGCCAGCAGTGTTAGGGACTCGAACACCGGGGAGCTTTTTTTT,15,.,TRBJ2-2,TRBV2,.
CASSYLAGEKNEQFF,TGTGCCAGCAGCTACCTAGCGGGGGAGAAAAACGAGCAGTTCTTC,15,.,TRBJ2-1,TRBV11-3,TRBD2
CASSPLLGYEQYF,TGTGCCAGCAGCCCCCTCTTGGGCTACGAGCAGTACTTC,13,once,TRBJ2-7,TRBV14,.
CAGRAGGAGLNTKAFF,TGCGCCGGCAGGGCAGGGGGCGCCGGTTTGAACACTAAAGCTTTCTTT,16,.,TRBJ1-1,TRBV4-1,TRBD1
CASKLNAGGSTDTQYF,TGCGCCAGCAAGCTCAACGCGGGGGGGAGCACAGATACGCAGTATTTT,16,few,TRBJ2-3,TRBV5-1,TRBD2
CSARDQTQGNQPKHF,TGCAGTGCTAGAGATCAGACTCAGGGGAATCAGCCCAAGCACTTT,15,.,TRBJ1-5,TRBV20-1,.
CASSFDGESSYNSPFHF,TGTGCCAGCAGTTTCGATGGAGAGAGCTCCTATAATTCACCCTTCCACTTT,17,.,TRBJ1-6,TRBV6-6,.
CASHGRAEQFF,TGTGCCAGCCACGGGAGGGCAGAGCAGTTCTTC,11,.,TRBJ2-1,TRBV28,TRBD2
CATTDGVYTETIF,TGTGCCACCACTGATGGGGTTTACACTGAAACTATCTTT,13,.,TRBJ1-1,TRBV6-1,.
CASSPYSGPQHF,TGTGCCAGCAGCCCCTATTCGGGGCCCCAGCATTTT,12,.,TRBJ1-5,TRBV7-9,.
CASSRWGSEQYF,TGTGCCAGCAGCCGATGGGGGAGCGAGCAGTACTTC,12,.,TRBJ2-7,TRBV7-8,.
CTSRSGSTYEQYF,TGTACCAGCAGGTCGGGTTCTACCTACGAACAGTACTTC,13,.,TRBJ2-7,TRBV6-5,.
CASSYGGISGELFF,TGTGCCAGCAGTTACGGGGGGATATCCGGAGAACTGTTTTTT,14,.,TRBJ2-2,TRBV12-3/TRBV12-4,TRBD2
CASSAIRTAADTQYF,TGTGCCAGCAGCGCCATCCGGACGGCCGCAGATACGCAGTATTTT,15,once,TRBJ2-3,TRBV11-2,.
CANSLRGNNEQFF,TGTGCCAACAGCTTACGGGGGAACAATGAGCAGTTCTTC,13,once,TRBJ2-1,TRBV7-2,.
CSVPLWGNEQFF,TGCAGTGTCCCTTTATGGGGGAATGAGCAGTTCTTC,12,.,TRBJ2-1,TRBV20-1,.
CASSLGVVAELFF,TGTGCCAGCAGCTTAGGAGTCGTCGCGGAGCTGTTTTTT,13,.,TRBJ2-2,TRBV7-9,.
CASSQEVEYTETSF,TGCGCCAGCAGCCAAGAGGTCGAGTACACTGAAACTTCCTTT,14,.,TRBJ1-1,TRBV4-3,.
CASCQDYDDRVDEQCF,TGCGCCAGCTGCCAAGATTATGATGACAGGGTCGACGAGCAGTGCTTC,16,.,TRBJ2-7,TRBV4-3,TRBD1
CNARVGCTKTQYF,TGCAATGCTAGAGTAGGGTGCACTAAGACCCAGTACTTC,13,.,TRBJ2-5,TRBV20-1,.